Below, one T cell receptor (beta chain) is given with its context. The sample contains more than one DNA sequence encoding this CDR3. The data originate from a study of blood T cell repertoires in COVID-19. At the level of the study: There were acute and convalescent COVID-19 samples, and they came from the United States, Italy and Spain.

Individuals aged about 18 to 100 years were recruited from roughly 22 US areas. Participants were placed into cohorts based on the clinical history they reported. Sequencing used immunoSEQ multiplex PCR; TCRdb keeps in-frame clones, though not all of them. The sample lists hundreds of thousands of clones, 75% to 90% seen once, with 0.95% to 1.2% in the top ten. Trimming cost V 3 bases and J 2 bases; bases outside gene matches: 5. Per germline, CDR1 KGHDR and CDR2 SFDVKD. CDR3 length: 15 residues. Sample: PBMCs or T cells enriched from blood (not recorded which). The receptor was isolated from a man aged 25 to 45 who had recovered from COVID-19. The chain combines TRBV24-1 with TRBJ2-7, with TRBD1 matching 8 bases. The CDR3 region is CATSDPGQGTYEQYF. The CDR3, as DNA: TGTGCCACCAGTGATCCTGGACAGGGAACCTACGAGCAGTACTTC.